The clone carrying this T cell receptor beta chain was seen only once. Sequencing used immunoSEQ multiplex PCR; TCRdb keeps in-frame clones, though not all of them. The repertoire holds about 2.2 million clones, 93% seen once, with more than 1.5% in the top ten. Terminally differentiated effector memory CD45RA+ cells were excluded by CCR7 positive selection of CD45RO-negative cells. These data belong to a study of shared clonotypes between healthy human individuals. What was sequenced was naive CD8+ T cells from PBMCs. The source of this sequence is a young man in good health. Some clones in this sample may be carry-over from other donors' samples.

CDR3 loop: CASSPERSSNQPQHF. CDR3 in DNA: TGTGCCAGCAGCCCGGAGCGAAGTTCCAATCAGCCCCAGCATTTT. The chain couples TRBV6-6 to TRBJ1-5, with D unclear. Germline CDR1 is MNHNY and CDR2 is SVGAGI (reference sequence). The ends were cut back, 6 bases at V and 3 bases at J, with 15 bases in the middle. This CDR3 region has 15 residues.